Listed below are T cell receptor beta chains from one sample, sequenced in a study of blood T cell repertoires in COVID-19. Sequenced by immunoSEQ multiplex PCR; TCRdb stores in-frame clones only, minus some. Here the sample spans 250,000 to 300,000 clones, 86% being singletons. Input material: peripheral blood. The receptors come from a man between 18 and 29 years old with active or convalescent COVID-19. Both conserved end residues are part of each CDR3. D genes are given only for firm matches. Size tells how often a clone was seen (once, few, many) or the class of an expanded clone, and some rows leave it out.

d_gene,v_gene,abundance,j_gene,CDR3aa,CDR3nt
.,TRBV18,.,TRBJ2-7,CASSTLFQGSYEQYF,TGTGCCAGCTCTACTCTCTTCCAGGGCTCCTACGAGCAGTACTTC
.,TRBV2,.,TRBJ1-4,CASGRTGVNEKLFF,TGTGCCAGCGGTCGGACGGGGGTAAATGAAAAACTGTTTTTT
.,TRBV15,.,TRBJ1-2,CATSRDPSVNYGYTF,TGTGCCACCAGCAGAGACCCGTCAGTTAACTATGGCTACACCTTC
.,TRBV19,.,TRBJ1-5,CASSGGAARDQPQHF,TGTGCCAGTTCGGGTGGGGCGGCTCGGGATCAGCCCCAGCATTTT
.,TRBV5-1,.,TRBJ1-3,CASSLDQILYSGNTIYF,TGCGCCAGCAGCTTGGATCAGATCTTATACTCTGGAAACACCATATATTTT
.,TRBV19,.,TRBJ1-5,CASSYDSGNQPQHF,TGTGCCAGTAGCTATGACAGTGGCAATCAGCCCCAGCATTTT
.,TRBV7-9,.,TRBJ2-7,CASSLVGSAYEQYF,TGTGCCAGCAGCTTAGTAGGCAGCGCCTACGAGCAGTACTTC
TRBD2,TRBV28,.,TRBJ2-3,CASSLSLAGGLTDTQYF,TGTGCCAGCAGTTTATCGCTAGCGGGGGGGCTCACAGATACGCAGTATTTT
TRBD2,TRBV6-1,.,TRBJ2-5,CASSEALGGAETQYF,TGTGCCAGCAGTGAAGCGCTCGGGGGGGCAGAGACCCAGTACTTC
.,TRBV15,.,TRBJ2-1,CATSRDQGGSYNEQFF,TGTGCCACCAGCAGAGATCAGGGGGGATCCTACAATGAGCAGTTCTTC
TRBD2,TRBV30,.,TRBJ2-1,CAWGQGALAGVPNEQFF,TGTGCCTGGGGACAGGGCGCTCTAGCGGGAGTTCCAAATGAGCAGTTCTTC
.,TRBV9,.,TRBJ1-1,CASSVGPEATEAFF,TGTGCCAGCAGCGTAGGTCCGGAGGCCACTGAAGCTTTCTTT
.,TRBV30,.,TRBJ2-1,CAWSGGPPRGEQFF,TGTGCCTGGTCTGGGGGCCCCCCTCGAGGTGAGCAGTTCTTC
TRBD1,TRBV7-6,.,TRBJ2-3,CASSLGTPGQGILDTQYF,TGTGCCAGCAGCTTAGGTACCCCGGGACAGGGGATTCTGGATACGCAGTATTTT
.,TRBV2,.,TRBJ1-2,CAGRQQMTNYGYTF,TGTGCCGGCAGACAGCAAATGACTAACTATGGCTACACCTTC
TRBD2,TRBV11-3,.,TRBJ2-5,CASSLGVSGPQETQYF,TGTGCCAGCAGCTTAGGTGTTAGCGGGCCCCAAGAGACCCAGTACTTC
TRBD2,TRBV24-1,.,TRBJ2-1,CATSDFGGSSYNEQFF,TGTGCCACCAGTGATTTTGGCGGGAGCTCCTACAATGAGCAGTTCTTC
.,TRBV11-2,.,TRBJ1-2,CASSASGYGYTF,TGTGCCAGCAGCGCCTCAGGCTATGGCTACACCTTC
TRBD1,TRBV11-3,.,TRBJ2-7,CASSGPGQGVYEQYF,TGTGCCAGCAGCGGCCCGGGACAGGGCGTTTACGAGCAGTACTTC
TRBD1,TRBV11-2,many,TRBJ2-3,CASSLGTGHTDTQYF,TGTGCCAGCAGCTTAGGGACAGGGCACACAGATACGCAGTATTTT
.,TRBV28,.,TRBJ2-4,CASSPEVNIQYF,TGTGCCAGCAGCCCAGAAGTAAACATTCAGTACTTC
TRBD2,TRBV5-5,.,TRBJ2-1,CASSSTSGGYYNEQFF,TGTGCCAGCAGCTCAACTAGCGGGGGGTACTACAATGAGCAGTTCTTC
TRBD2,TRBV19,.,TRBJ2-5,CASSPRGGFTETQYF,TGTGCCAGTAGCCCTCGGGGAGGGTTCACAGAGACCCAGTACTTC
TRBD1,TRBV9,.,TRBJ1-2,CASSAGTGTGYTF,TGTGCCAGCAGTGCCGGGACAGGGACTGGCTACACCTTC
.,TRBV7-6,.,TRBJ2-7,CASSFSAGLSYEQYF,TGTGCCAGCAGCTTTTCTGCGGGTCTCTCCTACGAGCAGTACTTC
TRBD2,TRBV9,once,TRBJ2-3,CASSPVLAGGTDTQYF,TGTGCCAGCAGCCCTGTCCTAGCGGGAGGCACAGATACGCAGTATTTT
TRBD1,TRBV7-2,.,TRBJ1-2,CASSLAQGEGYTF,TGTGCCAGCAGCTTAGCGCAGGGGGAGGGCTACACCTTC
TRBD1,TRBV28,.,TRBJ1-4,CASSTRQGLTNEKLFF,TGTGCCAGCAGTACCCGACAGGGACTAACTAATGAAAAACTGTTTTTT
TRBD1,TRBV5-4,.,TRBJ2-5,CASSLQGAETQYF,TGTGCCAGCAGCTTACAGGGGGCGGAGACCCAGTACTTC
.,TRBV4-3,once,TRBJ2-3,CASSQDGTLADTQYF,TGCGCCAGCAGCCAAGATGGGACACTAGCGGATACGCAGTATTTT
TRBD2,TRBV7-9,.,TRBJ2-5,CASSLIGSGEGETQYF,TGTGCCAGCAGCTTAATCGGTAGCGGGGAGGGAGAGACCCAGTACTTC
TRBD2,TRBV5-4,.,TRBJ2-5,CASSEGTSGGQETQYF,TGTGCCAGCAGCGAAGGGACTAGCGGGGGCCAAGAGACCCAGTACTTC
.,TRBV12-3/TRBV12-4,.,TRBJ1-1,CASSLMGAEAFF,TGTGCCAGCAGTTTGATGGGCGCTGAAGCTTTCTTT
.,TRBV19,.,TRBJ1-5,CASSIDWGGDPNQPQHF,TGTGCCAGTAGTATAGACTGGGGGGGAGATCCCAATCAGCCCCAGCATTTT
.,TRBV30,.,TRBJ2-1,CAWSPGDEQFF,TGTGCCTGGAGCCCAGGGGATGAGCAGTTCTTC
.,TRBV24-1,.,TRBJ2-1,CATSDPRANSYNEQFF,TGTGCCACCAGTGATCCCCGAGCCAACTCCTACAATGAGCAGTTCTTC
TRBD2,TRBV9,.,TRBJ2-7,CASSAVSTSARQYF,TGTGCCAGCAGCGCAGTTTCTACTAGCGCTCGGCAGTACTTC
.,TRBV29-1,.,TRBJ1-2,CSVEENGYTF,TGCAGCGTTGAGGAGAATGGCTACACCTTC
.,TRBV19,.,TRBJ1-1,CASSTQGWTEAFF,TGTGCCAGTAGTACCCAGGGGTGGACTGAAGCTTTCTTT
TRBD1,TRBV7-6,.,TRBJ2-7,CASSLEPGGFYEQYF,TGTGCCAGCAGCTTAGAGCCAGGGGGCTTTTACGAGCAGTACTTC
.,TRBV2,.,TRBJ2-3,CASTSTDTQYF,TGTGCCAGCACGAGCACAGATACGCAGTATTTT
.,TRBV11-2,.,TRBJ2-2,CASSLKATGELFF,TGTGCCAGCAGCTTGAAAGCCACCGGGGAGCTGTTTTTT
TRBD1,TRBV4-3,once,TRBJ1-4,CASSIQGVEEKLFF,TGCGCCAGCAGTATTCAGGGGGTAGAGGAAAAACTGTTTTTT
.,TRBV2,.,TRBJ2-3,CASTDRRGTDTQYF,TGTGCCAGCACGGACAGGAGGGGCACAGATACGCAGTATTTT
TRBD2,TRBV6-2/TRBV6-3,.,TRBJ2-1,CASSYPTSGSNEQFF,TGTGCCAGCAGTTACCCGACTAGCGGGAGTAATGAGCAGTTCTTC
.,TRBV9,few,TRBJ1-1,CASSVDPADTEAFF,TGTGCCAGCAGCGTTGATCCGGCGGACACTGAAGCTTTCTTT
.,TRBV5-1,.,TRBJ1-2,CASSLVEGGGYTF,TGCGCCAGCAGCTTGGTGGAGGGTGGTGGCTACACCTTC
TRBD1,TRBV7-9,.,TRBJ2-7,CASSTGTVSYEQYF,TGTGCCAGCAGCACCGGGACAGTCTCCTACGAGCAGTACTTC
TRBD1,TRBV9,.,TRBJ2-7,CASSVEGTGRYEQYF,TGTGCCAGCAGCGTAGAGGGGACAGGGCGATACGAGCAGTACTTC
.,TRBV6-1,.,TRBJ1-5,CASSEPHSNQPQHF,TGTGCCAGCAGTGAACCCCATAGCAATCAGCCCCAGCATTTT
TRBD2,TRBV7-3,.,TRBJ2-5,CASGISGKETQYF,TGTGCCAGCGGAATTAGCGGGAAAGAGACCCAGTACTTC
TRBD2,TRBV9,.,TRBJ2-5,CASSPGLAGETQYF,TGTGCCAGCAGCCCCGGACTAGCGGGAGAGACCCAGTACTTC
TRBD2,TRBV19,few,TRBJ2-5,CASSGVTSGRRETQYF,TGTGCCAGTAGTGGGGTGACTAGCGGGAGGAGAGAGACCCAGTACTTC
.,TRBV7-3,once,TRBJ2-1,CASTPRGDNEQFF,TGTGCCAGCACCCCGCGGGGAGACAATGAGCAGTTCTTC
TRBD1,TRBV11-2,.,TRBJ1-6,CASSLAPRTGVSPLHF,TGTGCCAGCAGCTTAGCCCCGAGGACAGGGGTTTCACCCCTCCACTTT
TRBD1,TRBV6-5,.,TRBJ1-3,CASRETGPGNTIYF,TGTGCCAGCAGAGAGACAGGGCCAGGAAACACCATATATTTT